This T cell receptor beta chain was sequenced in a study of T cells in Graves' hyperthyroidism and ophthalmopathy. This clonotype was detected ten times or more. Amplified regions were TCR beta CDR3 sequences from RNA transcripts. The primer set for the first-round RT-PCR of the TCR CDR3 was HTBI. TCRdb processed the multiplex PCR reads anew with MiXCR; each CDR3 protein has one entry. The table includes a few hundred thousand distinct CDR3 sequences, about 13% detected once. Material: blood. This TCR derives from a woman aged 18-30 years with Graves' hyperthyroidism.

The CDR3 DNA reads TGTGCCAGCAGTTCTCGGACAAACTACGAGCAGTACTTC. Translating it yields CASSSRTNYEQYF. V is TRBV27 and J is TRBJ2-7; possibly TRBD1 for D (5 bases). V lost 4 bases and J lost 3, with 10 bases in between. CDR3 size: 13 residues. Germline CDR1 is MNHEY and CDR2 is SMNVEV (reference sequence).